Each of the 28 T cell receptor beta chains below was sequenced from the same sample in a study of T-cell reconstitution after alpha-beta-depleted transplantation in children. A TCRbeta library incorporating unique molecular identifiers was prepared. Each CDR3 protein gets one entry after TCRdb re-called the PCR reads with MiXCR. The data contain 85,000 to 120,000 distinct CDR3 sequences, 7.5% to 9% of them seen just once; the ten biggest clones take up about 16%. Specimen: PBMCs, collected before TCRalphabeta/CD19-depleted stem cell transplant. The receptors stem from a boy aged 2-9 years with acute lymphoblastic leukemia, due to receive a stem cell transplant.

This clonotype was counted only a few times. The chain has TRBV28 and TRBJ1-2; D is undetermined. Germline V gene sequence: CDR1 MDHEN, CDR2 SYDVKM. V shed 8 bases and J shed 8 bases, with 21 bases lying between them. The CDR3 runs to 14 residues. This chain's CDR3 is CASGLLLRRGGYTF. The CDR3, as DNA: TGTGCCAGCGGACTCCTACTCAGGCGAGGAGGCTACACCTTC.

This clonotype was seen at least ten times. This chain connects TRBV7-9 to TRBJ1-2; D gene ambiguous. The CDR3 contains 14 residues. Trimming cost V 5 bases and J 2 bases, with 12 bases left between them. Germline V CDR1 and CDR2: SEHNR, FQNEAQ (reference sequence). The CDR3 region has the DNA TGTGCCAGCAGCCCCGTTCTTGGGAACTATGGCTACACCTTC. Protein: CASSPVLGNYGYTF.

This clonotype was detected only a few times. The chain joins TRBV7-9 to TRBJ2-1; 10 positions agree with TRBD2. V lost 5 bases and J lost 3; bases outside the gene matches: 7. The CDR3 extends over 16 amino acids. The germline V gene encodes CDR1 SEHNR and CDR2 FQNEAQ (reference sequence). CDR3 nucleotide sequence: TGTGCCAGCAGCCCAGAGGCTAGCGGGGGCTACAATGAGCAGTTCTTC. It is translated as CASSPEASGGYNEQFF.

This clonotype was seen ten or more times. The CDR3 spells CASSSGGDPSTNYGYTF. CDR3 nucleotide sequence: TGTGCCAGCAGCTCTGGGGGGGACCCCAGTACTAACTATGGCTACACCTTC. J is TRBJ1-2 and V is TRBV7-9; TRBD1 is a possible D gene (5 bases). The CDR3 is made up of 17 amino acids. Trimming left V 4 bases short and J 0 bases short, with 18 bases between. Germline assignment: CDR1 SEHNR and CDR2 FQNEAQ (reference sequence). The entire variable domain, with the rest obtained from reference TRBV7-9 and TRBJ1-2, is as follows: DTGVSQNPRHKITKRGQNVTFRCDPISEHNRLYWYRQTLGQGPEFLTYFQNEAQLEKSRLLSDRFSAERPKGSFSTLEIQRTEQGDSAMYLCASSSGGDPSTNYGYTFGSGTRLTVV.

This clonotype was detected ten times or more. The V and J genes are TRBV12-3 or TRBV12-4 and TRBJ1-3, with D possibly being TRBD1 (5 bases). Trimming pared 4 bases from V and 3 bases from J, leaving 10 bases between. The CDR3 loop spans 14 amino acids. CDR3 in DNA: TGTGCCAGCAGTTGGGGGTCTTTTGGAAACACCATATATTTT. It translates to CASSWGSFGNTIYF.

J is TRBJ1-5 and V is TRBV20-1; perhaps TRBD1 as D (6 bases). V lost 5 bases and J lost 4, with 27 bases in between. The germline CDR1 and CDR2 sequences are DFQATT and SNEGSKA (reference sequence). This CDR3 is 18 amino acids long. DNA for the CDR3: TGCAGTGCTCGGGAGCGGGTGGGGGCGAGAGCTCCAAATCAGCCCCAGCATTTT. Protein product: CSARERVGARAPNQPQHF.

Concerning this clonotype itself: Since a much larger clone is just one base distant, this may be a read error. Here the CDR3 omits its conserved ending phenylalanine or tryptophan, so a read error is the likely source. The chain carries TRBV5-1 and TRBJ1-1; D not certain. This CDR3 comprises 14 residues. Germline CDR1 is SGHRS and CDR2 is YFSETQ. The V and J ends lost 4 bases and 1 base respectively, with 11 bases between them. The CDR3 sequence: CASSRHSTNTEAFC. CDR3 nucleotide sequence: TGCGCCAGCAGCAGACACTCGACGAACACTGAAGCTTTCTGT.

This clonotype appeared a few times. This rearrangement joins TRBV12-3 or TRBV12-4 to TRBJ1-1, with D possibly matching TRBD1 (6 bases). V was shortened by 5 bases and J by 7 bases, with 14 bases between the two germline ends. This CDR3 comprises 13 residues. DNA of the CDR3: TGTGCCAGCAGTGTCACAGGGTTTGGTGAAGCTTTCTTT. Translation gives CASSVTGFGEAFF.

A few counts support this clonotype. This sequence joins TRBV15 and TRBJ2-2; TRBD1 aligns across 11 bases. Germline CDR1 LNHNV, CDR2 YYDKDF (reference sequence). Unmatched junction bases numbered 18, after V lost 0 bases and J lost 3 bases. The CDR3 runs to 22 residues. CDR3 amino acids: CATSRDAGSGTGGVWDTGELFF. The CDR3, as DNA: TGTGCCACCAGCAGAGATGCGGGGTCAGGGACAGGGGGGGTGTGGGACACCGGGGAGCTGTTTTTT.

This clonotype was seen many times. This chain links TRBV6-2 or TRBV6-3 with TRBJ2-2; D gene uncertain. V gave up 2 bases and J gave up 1 base, with 5 bases separating them. The CDR3 is made up of 14 amino acids. Germline CDR1 MNHEY, CDR2 SVGEGT. The CDR3 reads CASSYSENTGELFF. The CDR3 nucleotides are TGTGCCAGCAGTTACAGCGAGAACACCGGGGAGCTGTTTTTT.

The chain employs TRBV20-1 and TRBJ1-1, with no clear D. V dropped 6 bases and J dropped 1 base, with 6 bases sitting between them. CDR3 size: 11 residues. Germline-derived CDR1 and CDR2 are DFQATT and SNEGSKA (reference sequence). CDR3 sequence (DNA): TGCAGTGCGGTCCGGAACACTGAAGCTTTCTTT. Its protein product is CSAVRNTEAFF.

This chain joins TRBV12-3 or TRBV12-4 and TRBJ1-1, with TRBD1 matching 7 bases. The length of the CDR3 is 13 residues. V was pared by 6 bases and J by 6 bases, with 7 bases of the junction left unmatched. CDR3 protein: CASRPGGGAEAFF. The CDR3 nucleotides read TGTGCCAGCAGACCAGGGGGGGGGGCTGAAGCTTTCTTT.

The chain joins TRBV7-6 to TRBJ2-2; perhaps TRBD1 as D (6 bases). The CDR3 contains 16 residues. The germline gives CDR1 SGHVS, CDR2 FNYEAQ. Trimming cost V 3 bases and J 1 base, with 12 bases left between them. The CDR3 region is CASSFRGSQNTGELFF. CDR3 DNA: TGTGCCAGCAGCTTTAGGGGGTCCCAGAACACCGGGGAGCTGTTTTTT. Based on the CDR3 plus reference TRBV7-6 and TRBJ2-2, the full variable domain is GAGVSQSPRYKVTKRGQDVALRCDPISGHVSLYWYRQALGQGPEFLTYFNYEAQQDKSGLPNDRFSAERPEGSISTLTIQRTEQRDSAMYRCASSFRGSQNTGELFFGEGSRLTVL.

This clonotype was found many times. The CDR3 spells CASTARETQYF. CDR3 nucleotide sequence: TGTGCCAGCACCGCTCGCGAGACCCAGTACTTC. The chain has TRBV25-1 and TRBJ2-5; D is unresolved. The CDR3 consists of 11 residues. V lost 7 bases and J lost 5, with 8 bases in between. The germline gives CDR1 MGHDK, CDR2 SYGVNS.

In its sample, this clonotype was seen many times. The V and J genes are TRBV7-2 and TRBJ2-5, with TRBD2 matching 7 bases. Germline V gene lookup returns CDR1 SGHTA and CDR2 FQGNSA. The V gene end was trimmed by 1 base and the J gene end by 7 bases; junction bases not matched to a gene: 9. The CDR3 is 15 residues long. The DNA for the CDR3 is TGTGCCAGCAGCTTAGAGGGAGGATGGGGGGGGACCCAGTACTTC. Encoded protein: CASSLEGGWGGTQYF.

This clonotype was counted at least ten times. The rearrangement links TRBV28 to TRBJ2-3; no firm D call. This CDR3 is built from 13 residues. V was shortened by 3 bases and J by 2 bases, with 6 bases between the two germline ends. Per germline, CDR1 MDHEN and CDR2 SYDVKM. The CDR3 loop is CASSLQDTDTQYF. The DNA for the CDR3 is TGTGCCAGCAGTTTGCAGGACACAGATACGCAGTATTTT.

This chain uses TRBV2 with TRBJ2-4; tentatively, D is TRBD2 (5 bases). With 10 bases removed from V and 6 bases from J, the gap between germline ends came to 19 bases. CDR1 and CDR2 from the germline V gene are SNHLY and FYNNEI. CDR3 size: 14 residues. CDR3 sequence: CATTPLALPNIQYF. The CDR3 nucleotides are TGTGCCACTACCCCTCTAGCTTTACCAAACATTCAGTACTTC. Filled out from reference TRBV2 and TRBJ2-4, the complete variable domain reads EPEVTQTPSHQVTQMGQEVILRCVPISNHLYFYWYRQILGQKVEFLVSFYNNEISEKSEIFDDQFSVERPDGSNFTLKIRSTKLEDSAMYFCATTPLALPNIQYFGAGTRLSVL.

The chain links TRBV6-1 to TRBJ1-1; a possible D gene is TRBD1 (5 bases). Germline V CDR1 and CDR2: MNHNS, SASEGT. This CDR3 is built from 14 residues. Deletions cut 10 bases from V and 3 bases from J, with 18 bases between. CDR3 protein: CATSARRVDTEAFF. The CDR3 coding sequence is TGTGCCACCTCGGCGCGCAGGGTGGACACTGAAGCTTTCTTT.

At least ten counts were recorded for this clonotype. The chain combines TRBV9 with TRBJ1-5, with D uncertain. Looked up from germline, CDR1 is SGDLS and CDR2 is YYNGEE. The length of the CDR3 is 13 residues. Trimming shortened V by 0 bases and J by 7 bases, and 8 bases separated the two germline ends. The CDR3, as DNA: TGTGCCAGCAGCGTAGAGGGCGGACAGCCCCAGCATTTT. It yields the protein CASSVEGGQPQHF.

This clonotype was seen a few times. The chain recombines TRBV6-1 with TRBJ2-5, with D possibly matching TRBD2 (6 bases). The germline CDR1 and CDR2 sequences are MNHNS and SASEGT. The CDR3 runs 13 residues. V was shortened by 4 bases and J by 6 bases, with 12 bases between the two germline ends. The CDR3 DNA sequence: TGTGCCAGCAGTGCGGGGGTTGAAAAGACCCAGTACTTC. As protein: CASSAGVEKTQYF.

This clonotype was found many times. This chain connects TRBV5-1 to TRBJ2-2; D call uncertain. V was clipped by 1 base and J by 2 bases, with 9 bases between them. The germline V gene has CDR1 SGHRS and CDR2 YFSETQ. The CDR3 consists of 15 residues. This CDR3 is CASSLLDLNTGELFF. Written as DNA, the CDR3 is TGCGCCAGCAGCTTGTTAGACTTAAACACCGGGGAGCTGTTTTTT.

This clonotype appeared many times. CDR3 amino acids: CASSPPSHSNQPQHF. The CDR3 bases are TGTGCCAGCTCACCCCCTTCACATAGCAATCAGCCCCAGCATTTT. This chain connects TRBV18 to TRBJ1-5, with no clear D. The germline gives CDR1 KGHSH, CDR2 LQKENI. Trimming left V 3 bases short and J 0 bases short, with 9 bases between. This CDR3 is built from 15 residues.

This clonotype has only a few counts. The chain joins TRBV6-2 or TRBV6-3 to TRBJ1-6; D may be TRBD1 (5 bases). CDR1 and CDR2 from the germline V gene are MNHEY and SVGEGT. V lost 5 bases and J lost 7, with 15 bases in between. The CDR3 is 15 residues long. Here the CDR3 DNA reads TGTGCCAGCAGTCCCAGGGAAGCGCGGAATTCACCCCTCCACTTT. This sequence encodes CASSPREARNSPLHF.

The J gene is TRBJ2-6, the V gene TRBV28; a possible D gene is TRBD1 (6 bases). The CDR3 has 16 amino acids. Trimming shortened V by 8 bases and J by 0 bases, and 14 bases separated the two germline ends. CDR1 is MDHEN and CDR2 is SYDVKM in the germline V gene. The CDR3 protein is CASGLRGFSGANVLTF. CDR3 DNA sequence: TGTGCCAGCGGCCTCAGGGGATTCTCTGGGGCCAACGTCCTGACTTTC.

This clonotype was seen ten or more times. The DNA is left out, because the CDR3 cannot be placed on it with certainty; the CDR3 is given as TCRdb lists it. The chain employs TRBV29-1 and TRBJ1-1; TRBD1 is the table's D call, not checked against the DNA. The germline V gene encodes CDR1 SQVTM and CDR2 ANQGSEA. The CDR3 is 12 residues long, counting both termini. CDR3 sequence: CSVSDSSSGAFF.

In its sample, this clonotype was seen many times. This chain connects TRBV2 to TRBJ2-2; D unresolved. This CDR3 is built from 11 residues. Germline V gives CDR1 SNHLY, CDR2 FYNNEI. The V end lost 5 bases, the J end lost 8 bases, and 6 bases lay between the germline ends. CDR3 nucleotide sequence: TGTGCCAGCAGTCTTCAGGGGGAGCTGTTTTTT. It codes for CASSLQGELFF.

This sequence joins TRBV4-3 and TRBJ2-7; no clear D gene. The V end lost 0 bases, the J end lost 2 bases, and 8 bases lay between the germline ends. This CDR3 contains 14 residues. Per germline, CDR1 LGHNA and CDR2 YSLEER. The CDR3 loop is CASSQDSGPYEQYF. CDR3 coding DNA: TGCGCCAGCAGCCAAGACTCCGGACCCTACGAGCAGTACTTC.

In this sample, this clonotype turned up many times. The chain is built from TRBV3-1 and TRBJ2-5; perhaps D is TRBD1 or TRBD2 (5 bases each). This CDR3 is built from 14 residues. In germline, CDR1 is LGHDT, CDR2 YNNKEL (reference sequence). Between the trimmed V and J ends, which lost 4 bases and 5 bases, there was a span of 14 bases. The CDR3 region has the DNA TGTGCCAGCAGCCGGGACGGGTCGAGGGAGACCCAGTACTTC. Protein sequence: CASSRDGSRETQYF.